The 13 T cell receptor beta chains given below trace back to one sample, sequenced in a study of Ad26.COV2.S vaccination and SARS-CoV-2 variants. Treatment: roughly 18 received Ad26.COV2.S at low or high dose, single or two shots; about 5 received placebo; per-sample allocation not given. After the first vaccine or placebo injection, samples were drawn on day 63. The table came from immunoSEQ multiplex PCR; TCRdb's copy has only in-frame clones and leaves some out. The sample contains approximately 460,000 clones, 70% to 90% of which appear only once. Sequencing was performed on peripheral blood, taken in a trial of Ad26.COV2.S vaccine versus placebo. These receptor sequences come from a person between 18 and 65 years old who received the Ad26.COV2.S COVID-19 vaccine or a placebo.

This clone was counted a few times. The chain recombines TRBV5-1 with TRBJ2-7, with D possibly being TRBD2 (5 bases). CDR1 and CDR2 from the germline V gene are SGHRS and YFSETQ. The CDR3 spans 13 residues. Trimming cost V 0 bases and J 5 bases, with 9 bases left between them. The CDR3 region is CASSLVGLHEQYF. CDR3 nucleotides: TGCGCCAGCAGCTTGGTTGGACTGCACGAGCAGTACTTC.

The CDR3 loop reads CASSPLTLSSYNSPLHF. The CDR3 DNA reads as TGTGCCAGCTCACCACTCACGTTGAGCTCCTATAATTCACCCCTCCACTTT. The genes are TRBV18 and TRBJ1-6; D ambiguous. Per germline, CDR1 KGHSH and CDR2 LQKENI. Trimming removed 1 base at V and 0 bases at J, with 10 bases between. The CDR3 extends over 17 amino acids.

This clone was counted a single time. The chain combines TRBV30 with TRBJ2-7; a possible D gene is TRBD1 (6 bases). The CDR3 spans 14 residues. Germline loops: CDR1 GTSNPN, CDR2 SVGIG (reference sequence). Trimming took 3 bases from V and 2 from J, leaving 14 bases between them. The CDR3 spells CAWRSSGAAYEQYF. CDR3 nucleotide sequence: TGTGCCTGGAGATCGTCAGGGGCGGCCTACGAGCAGTACTTC.

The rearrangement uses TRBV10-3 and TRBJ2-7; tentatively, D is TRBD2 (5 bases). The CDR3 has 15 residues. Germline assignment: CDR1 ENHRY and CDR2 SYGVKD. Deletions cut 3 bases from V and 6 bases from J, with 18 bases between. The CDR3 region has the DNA TGTGCCATCAGTGAAGGTGGGGTAATAGCGCGCGAGCAGTACTTC. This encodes CAISEGGVIAREQYF.

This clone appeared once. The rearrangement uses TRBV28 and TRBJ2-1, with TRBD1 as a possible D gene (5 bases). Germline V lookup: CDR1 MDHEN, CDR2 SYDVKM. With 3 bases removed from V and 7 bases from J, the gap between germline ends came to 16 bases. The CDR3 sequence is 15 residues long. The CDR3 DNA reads TGTGCCAGCAGTTTTTTGGGGCCCGTGGAAAATGAGCAGTTCTTC. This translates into CASSFLGPVENEQFF.

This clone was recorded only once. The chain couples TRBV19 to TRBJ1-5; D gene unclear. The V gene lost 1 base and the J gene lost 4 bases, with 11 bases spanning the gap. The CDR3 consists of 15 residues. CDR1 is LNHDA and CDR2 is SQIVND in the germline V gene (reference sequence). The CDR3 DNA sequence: TGTGCCAGTAGTATAGGGGAGTGGGGAAATCAGCCCCAGCATTTT. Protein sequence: CASSIGEWGNQPQHF.

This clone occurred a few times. The CDR3 here is CASSQGGSSPLHF. The CDR3 bases are TGCGCCAGCAGCCAAGGAGGAAGCTCACCCCTCCACTTT. The V gene is TRBV4-1, the J gene TRBJ1-6; unclear D gene. Trimming stripped 1 base from V and 10 bases from J, with 8 bases between. CDR3 length: 13 amino acids. The germline V gene has CDR1 MGHRA and CDR2 YSYEKL.

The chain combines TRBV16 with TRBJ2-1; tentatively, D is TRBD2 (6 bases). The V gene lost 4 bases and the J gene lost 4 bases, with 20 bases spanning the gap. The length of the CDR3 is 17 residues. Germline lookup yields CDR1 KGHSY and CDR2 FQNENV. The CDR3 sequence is CASSPRPGTPRYNEQFF. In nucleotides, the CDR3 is TGTGCCAGCAGCCCACGTCCCGGGACTCCCAGATACAATGAGCAGTTCTTC.

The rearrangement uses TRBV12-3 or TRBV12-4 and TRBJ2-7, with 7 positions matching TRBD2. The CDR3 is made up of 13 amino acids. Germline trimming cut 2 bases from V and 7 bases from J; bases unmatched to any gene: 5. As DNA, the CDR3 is TGTGCCAGCAGTTTACGTGGGGGAGGGGAGCAGTACTTC. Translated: CASSLRGGGEQYF.

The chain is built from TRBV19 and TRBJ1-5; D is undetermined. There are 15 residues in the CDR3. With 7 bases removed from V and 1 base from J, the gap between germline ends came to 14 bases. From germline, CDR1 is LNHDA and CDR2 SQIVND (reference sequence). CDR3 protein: CASNQTPLSNQPQHF. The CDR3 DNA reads TGTGCCAGTAACCAGACACCCTTAAGCAATCAGCCCCAGCATTTT.

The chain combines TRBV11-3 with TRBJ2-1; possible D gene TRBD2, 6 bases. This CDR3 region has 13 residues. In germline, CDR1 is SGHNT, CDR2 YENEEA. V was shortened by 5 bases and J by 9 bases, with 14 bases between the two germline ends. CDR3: CASSTTSLSEQFF. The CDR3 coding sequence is TGTGCCAGCAGCACCACTAGCTTGAGTGAGCAGTTCTTC. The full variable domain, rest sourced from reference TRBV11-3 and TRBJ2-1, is EAGVVQSPRYKIIEKKQPVAFWCNPISGHNTLYWYLQNLGQGPELLIRYENEEAVDDSQLPKDRFSAERLKGVDSTLKIQPAELGDSAVYLCASSTTSLSEQFFGPGTRLTVL.

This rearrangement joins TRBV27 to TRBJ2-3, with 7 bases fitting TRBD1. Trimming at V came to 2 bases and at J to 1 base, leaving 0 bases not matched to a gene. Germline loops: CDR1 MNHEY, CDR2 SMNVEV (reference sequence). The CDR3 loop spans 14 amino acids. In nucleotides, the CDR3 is TGTGCCAGCAGTTTAAGGGGGCGCACAGATACGCAGTATTTT. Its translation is CASSLRGRTDTQYF.

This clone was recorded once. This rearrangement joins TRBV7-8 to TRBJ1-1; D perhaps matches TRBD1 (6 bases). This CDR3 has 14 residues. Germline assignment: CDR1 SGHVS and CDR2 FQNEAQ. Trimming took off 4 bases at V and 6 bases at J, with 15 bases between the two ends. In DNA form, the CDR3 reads TGTGCCAGCAGCTGGGGCCGGGGGCTGGCTGAAGCTTTCTTT. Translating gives CASSWGRGLAEAFF.